This T cell receptor beta chain came from a study of cytomegalovirus exposure and HLA in healthy donors. Study-level background: Early on, a data release was issued that held about 85 million unique TCRs from HLA-typed donors. Study-wide points: A previous analysis found most TCR beta V segments productive roughly 87% or roughly 30% of the time. Later analysis demonstrated an association between a missense DCLRE1C variant and TCR beta V- and J-gene trimming.

PCR involved 60 Vbeta and 13 Jbeta primers. Libraries were prepared by immunoSEQ multiplex PCR; TCRdb keeps only in-frame clonotypes and omits some of them. The sample yields roughly 48,000 clones, 70% to 80% seen once. As concerns this clone: The target antigen is unknown.

The CDR3 runs 13 residues. Losses at the gene ends were 4 bases for V and 5 bases for J; bases not matched to a gene: 7. Germline V lookup: CDR1 SQVTM, CDR2 ANQGSEA. The sequenced sample consisted of PBMCs. The chain combines TRBV29-1 with TRBJ2-5; the match to TRBD2 covers 7 bases. The source is a woman aged 25 to 45 in good health and CMV-seronegative. CDR3 region: CSVGLTGGETQYF. For the CDR3, the DNA is TGCAGCGTTGGGCTCACCGGGGGGGAGACCCAGTACTTC.